The 23 T cell receptor beta chains presented below share a single source sample, sequenced in a study of blood T cells in healthy people across ages. A second PCR, run for roughly 7 to 11 cycles, used a sample-barcoded 5' primer plus a J-beta primer mix. A single record per CDR3 protein comes from TCRdb applying MiXCR to the 5' RACE reads. In the table there are some 790,000 distinct CDR3 sequences, around 30% of which are singletons. Source material: blood. The receptors stem from a woman aged 80 or over in good health.

This clonotype was seen ten or more times. CDR3 sequence reads: CSARDRPAGGGGQETQYF. The DNA for the CDR3 is TGCAGTGCTAGAGATCGCCCAGCGGGCGGGGGGGGACAGGAGACCCAGTACTTC. The chain combines TRBV20-1 with TRBJ2-5; TRBD2 agrees at 9 bases. Trimming removed 0 bases from V and 5 bases from J; junction bases left unmatched: 16. The CDR3 is made up of 18 amino acids. Germline V lookup: CDR1 DFQATT, CDR2 SNEGSKA (reference sequence).

This clonotype was seen repeatedly, ten times or more. This sequence joins TRBV5-1 and TRBJ2-1; D gene unclear. The germline gives CDR1 SGHRS, CDR2 YFSETQ. The CDR3 runs to 12 residues. Trimming removed 0 bases at V and 9 bases at J, with 7 bases between. The CDR3 nucleotides read TGCGCCAGCAGCTTGGGGTCCATTGAGCAGTTCTTC. Amino acid sequence: CASSLGSIEQFF.

This clonotype was detected ten times or more. The rearrangement joins TRBV7-2 to TRBJ2-1; tentatively, D is TRBD1 (6 bases). This CDR3 has 15 amino acids. Germline lookup yields CDR1 SGHTA and CDR2 FQGNSA. Trimming took 3 bases from V and 9 from J, leaving 18 bases between them. The CDR3 sequence is CASSFGQGKRSEQFF. Written as DNA, the CDR3 is TGTGCCAGCAGCTTCGGGCAGGGGAAGCGGAGTGAGCAGTTCTTC.

V usage is TRBV5-1 and J usage is TRBJ2-2; possibly TRBD2 for D (6 bases). Germline assignment: CDR1 SGHRS and CDR2 YFSETQ. The CDR3 is made up of 16 amino acids. V dropped 5 bases and J dropped 7 bases, with 21 bases sitting between them. This CDR3 reads CASRDYLSRRSGELFF. The CDR3 coding sequence is TGCGCCAGCAGGGACTATCTTTCGAGAAGGAGCGGGGAGCTGTTTTTT. The whole variable domain, remainder taken from reference TRBV5-1 and TRBJ2-2, is KAGVTQTPRYLIKTRGQQVTLSCSPISGHRSVSWYQQTPGQGLQFLFEYFSETQRNKGNFPGRFSGRQFSNSRSEMNVSTLELGDSALYLCASRDYLSRRSGELFFGEGSRLTVL.

There are many counts of this clonotype. The chain combines TRBV11-1 with TRBJ2-5, with 9 bases matching TRBD2. Germline assignment: CDR1 SGHAT and CDR2 FQDESV (reference sequence). The CDR3 is 16 amino acids. The J segment lost 0 bases and the V segment lost 3 bases, leaving 5 bases of the junction unmatched. The CDR3, as DNA: TGTGCCAGCAGCTTCGGGGCGGGGGGGTACCAAGAGACCCAGTACTTC. The encoded protein is CASSFGAGGYQETQYF. Complete variable domain (other parts from reference TRBV11-1 and TRBJ2-5): EAEVAQSPRYKITEKSQAVAFWCDPISGHATLYWYRQILGQGPELLVQFQDESVVDDSQLPKDRFSAERLKGVDSTLKIQPAELGDSAMYLCASSFGAGGYQETQYFGPGTRLLVL.

This clonotype was observed at least ten times. The chain employs TRBV7-9 and TRBJ2-7; a possible D gene is TRBD2 (6 bases). Germline CDR1 SEHNR, CDR2 FQNEAQ (reference sequence). The CDR3 is made up of 15 amino acids. V was pared by 1 base and J by 5 bases, with 15 bases between. In nucleotides, the CDR3 is TGTGCCAGCAGCTTAGGCGGGACCGGTTTCAACGAGCAGTACTTC. Encoded protein: CASSLGGTGFNEQYF.

This clonotype showed up just a few times. A read error is possible here, since a much larger clone lies one base away. This chain links TRBV12-3 or TRBV12-4 with TRBJ1-2; TRBD1 agrees at 11 bases. The CDR3 loop spans 15 amino acids. The V segment lost 6 bases and the J segment 7 bases; nucleotides outside the gene matches: 10. Here the CDR3 reads CASSPGDRGMSGYTF. For the CDR3, the DNA is TGTGCCAGCAGCCCTGGGGACAGGGGGATGTCTGGCTACACCTTC.

The CDR3 sequence: CASSFVAGGAGQPQHF. CDR3 in DNA: TGTGCCAGCAGTTTTGTAGCAGGGGGCGCGGGGCAGCCCCAGCATTTT. The gene calls are TRBV7-4 and TRBJ1-5, with 8 bases lining up with TRBD1. Germline V gives CDR1 SGHVT, CDR2 SQSDAQ. CDR3 size: 16 residues. V shed 6 bases, J shed 7 bases, and the junction held 14 bases outside the gene matches.

This clonotype showed up just a few times. The chain recombines TRBV24-1 with TRBJ2-7; 8 bases are a match to TRBD1. The CDR3 sequence is 15 residues long. The junction had 7 bases not matched to a gene; V was cut back by 3 bases and J by 4 bases. CDR1 and CDR2 from the germline V gene are KGHDR and SFDVKD. CDR3 bases: TGTGCCACCAGTGATCGACAGGGGACCCGTTACGAGCAGTACTTC. Protein sequence: CATSDRQGTRYEQYF.

This clonotype showed up many times. This chain uses TRBV14 with TRBJ2-1; D possibly matches TRBD1 or TRBD2 (5 bases each). V lost 3 bases, J lost 4 bases, and 19 bases lay in between. The germline CDR1 and CDR2 sequences are SGHDN and FVKESK. CDR3 length: 17 amino acids. The CDR3 DNA sequence: TGTGCCAGCAGCCAGTCCGGGACCATAACGGGGTACAATGAGCAGTTCTTC. As protein: CASSQSGTITGYNEQFF.

This clonotype showed up many times. This rearrangement joins TRBV7-2 to TRBJ2-1, with D unclear. In germline, CDR1 is SGHTA, CDR2 FQGNSA. V was cut by 4 bases and J by 0 bases, with 10 bases left in between. The CDR3 covers 15 residues. The CDR3 DNA reads TGTGCCAGCAGCTCCGACCCGAGCTCCTACAATGAGCAGTTCTTC. Its protein is CASSSDPSSYNEQFF.

This clonotype was seen more than once but under ten times. The V and J genes are TRBV6-6 and TRBJ2-2; D may be TRBD1 (5 bases). V lost 4 bases and J 4 bases, leaving 10 bases between the germline ends. Germline CDR1 is MNHNY and CDR2 is SVGAGI (reference sequence). CDR3 length equals 14 residues. The CDR3 DNA reads TGTGCCAGCAGTTTTCAGGGAAGCACCGGGGAGCTGTTTTTT. It specifies CASSFQGSTGELFF.

Turning to this clonotype: A much larger clone lies one base from this, so it may be a read error. V is TRBV20-1 and J is TRBJ2-7; D remains unclear. V lost 4 bases to trimming and J lost 3 bases, with 10 bases between them. Germline V gene data show CDR1 as DFQATT and CDR2 as SNEGSKA (reference sequence). This CDR3 has 12 residues. CDR3 in amino acids: CSANGDRYEQYF. DNA for the CDR3: TGCAGTGCTAATGGGGATCGCTACGAGCAGTACTTC.

The chain links TRBV7-2 to TRBJ1-2; TRBD1 is a possible D gene (6 bases). The CDR3 loop spans 14 amino acids. The germline gives CDR1 SGHTA, CDR2 FQGNSA. V lost 3 bases to trimming and J lost 4 bases, with 12 bases between them. The CDR3: CASSLGGLAYGYTF. The CDR3 region has the DNA TGTGCCAGCAGCTTGGGGGGCCTTGCCTATGGCTACACCTTC.

Here the CDR3 reads CASSLAFTLSGEETQYF. CDR3 bases: TGTGCCAGCAGCTTAGCGTTTACGTTAAGCGGGGAGGAGACCCAGTACTTC. The V gene is TRBV11-1, the J gene TRBJ2-5; TRBD2 matches at 7 bases. The V segment lost 0 bases and the J segment 5 bases; nucleotides outside the gene matches: 12. The CDR3 covers 17 residues. Germline values: CDR1 SGHAT, CDR2 FQDESV (reference sequence). Based on the CDR3 plus reference TRBV11-1 and TRBJ2-5, the full variable domain is EAEVAQSPRYKITEKSQAVAFWCDPISGHATLYWYRQILGQGPELLVQFQDESVVDDSQLPKDRFSAERLKGVDSTLKIQPAELGDSAMYLCASSLAFTLSGEETQYFGPGTRLLVL.

As to this clonotype: Being one base from a much bigger clone, this may be a read error. The chain recombines TRBV5-1 with TRBJ2-1, with TRBD2 matching over 7 bases. CDR3 size: 13 residues. V was pared by 4 bases and J by 10 bases, with 8 bases of the junction left unmatched. Germline lookup yields CDR1 SGHRS and CDR2 YFSETQ. The CDR3 DNA reads TGCGCCAGCAGCGCGGGGGACGGCTACGAGCAGTTCTTC. Its protein product is CASSAGDGYEQFF.

The chain is built from TRBV6-2 or TRBV6-3 and TRBJ1-5; D is uncertain. This CDR3 spans 14 amino acids. Germline V CDR1 and CDR2: MNHEY, SVGEGT. V lost 6 bases, J lost 3 bases, and 12 bases lay in between. The DNA of the CDR3 is TGTGCCAGCAGCCGTCCACAGCTCAATCAGCCCCAGCATTTT. Translated: CASSRPQLNQPQHF.

This clonotype was observed many times. The CDR3 reads CASTRDTFYGYTF. The CDR3 DNA reads TGTGCCAGCACGCGGGACACCTTTTATGGCTACACCTTC. The rearrangement uses TRBV25-1 and TRBJ1-2, with D perhaps matching TRBD1 (6 bases). This CDR3 spans 13 amino acids. Germline CDR1 is MGHDK and CDR2 is SYGVNS. V lost 7 bases, J lost 5 bases, and 14 bases lay in between.

Worth noting for this clonotype: One end of the junction does not line up with germline, which may come from a read error. The chain employs TRBV7-6 and TRBJ2-5; D call uncertain. The end of the DNA aligns better with TRBJ2-1, so the J call may be wrong. The CDR3 sequence is 14 residues long. Per the germline V gene, CDR1 is SGHVS and CDR2 is FNYEAQ. The CDR3 DNA reads TGTGTCAGCAGCCCACGGGTGAACCAAGAGACCCAGTTCTTC. Amino acid sequence: CVSSPRVNQETQFF.

V gene TRBV29-1 combines with J gene TRBJ2-3; D remains unclear. V gave up 4 bases and J gave up 8 bases, with 10 bases separating them. The length of the CDR3 is 11 residues. Germline V gene sequence: CDR1 SQVTM, CDR2 ANQGSEA. CDR3 sequence: CSVVGGGTQYF. CDR3 DNA: TGCAGCGTTGTCGGCGGCGGTACGCAGTATTTT.

This chain connects TRBV28 to TRBJ2-3, with a tentative D call TRBD2 (7 bases). The ends were cut back, 6 bases at V and 2 bases at J, with 15 bases in the middle. This CDR3 is built from 15 residues. Looked up from germline, CDR1 is MDHEN and CDR2 is SYDVKM. The CDR3 spells CASRSPRGATDTQYF. CDR3 sequence (DNA): TGTGCCAGCAGGTCGCCCCGGGGGGCCACAGATACGCAGTATTTT.

This clonotype was counted a few times. A much larger clone lies a single base off, so this may be a read error. This chain joins TRBV20-1 and TRBJ2-1; D not certain. The J call may be faulty, since TRBJ2-7 better matches the DNA end. Germline CDR1 DFQATT, CDR2 SNEGSKA (reference sequence). This CDR3 has 15 amino acids. The CDR3, as DNA: TGCAGTGCTAGGGCAAGGGTCGTTCGCTACAATGAGCAGTACTTC. Amino acids: CSARARVVRYNEQYF.

The genes are TRBV4-2 and TRBJ2-7; TRBD2 agrees at 13 bases. The CDR3 runs to 15 residues. The V gene's germline CDR1 is LGHNA and CDR2 YNFKEQ. V lost 1 base, J lost 5 bases, and 2 bases stayed unmatched. The CDR3 DNA reads as TGTGCCAGCAGCCAAGGGACTAGCGGGAGAAACGAGCAGTACTTC. It yields the protein CASSQGTSGRNEQYF.